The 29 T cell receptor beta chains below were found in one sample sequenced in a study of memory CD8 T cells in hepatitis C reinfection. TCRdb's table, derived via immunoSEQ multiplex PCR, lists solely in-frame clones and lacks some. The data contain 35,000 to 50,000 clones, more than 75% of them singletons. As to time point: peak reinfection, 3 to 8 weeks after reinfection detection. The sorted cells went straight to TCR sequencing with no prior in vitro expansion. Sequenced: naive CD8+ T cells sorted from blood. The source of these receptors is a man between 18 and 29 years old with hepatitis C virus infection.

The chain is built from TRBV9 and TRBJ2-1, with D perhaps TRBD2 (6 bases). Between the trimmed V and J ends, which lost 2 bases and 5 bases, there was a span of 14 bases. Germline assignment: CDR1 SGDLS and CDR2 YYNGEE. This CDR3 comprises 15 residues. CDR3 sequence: CASSVYAGTNNEQFF. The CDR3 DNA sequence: TGTGCCAGCAGCGTGTACGCGGGAACCAACAATGAGCAGTTCTTC.

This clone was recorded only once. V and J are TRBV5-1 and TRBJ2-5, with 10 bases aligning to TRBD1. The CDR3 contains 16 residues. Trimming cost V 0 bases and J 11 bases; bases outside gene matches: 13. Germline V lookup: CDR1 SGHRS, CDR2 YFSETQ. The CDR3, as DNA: TGCGCCAGCAGCTTGGCGACCGGGACAGGGGAATCTGCGCAGTACTTC. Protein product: CASSLATGTGESAQYF.

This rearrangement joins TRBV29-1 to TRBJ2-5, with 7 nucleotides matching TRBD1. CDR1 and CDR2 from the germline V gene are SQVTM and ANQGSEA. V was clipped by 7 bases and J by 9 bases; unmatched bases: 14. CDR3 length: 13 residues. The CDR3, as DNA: TGCAGCGGTGAGACAGGGTCCAGCGACCCCCAGTACTTC. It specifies CSGETGSSDPQYF.

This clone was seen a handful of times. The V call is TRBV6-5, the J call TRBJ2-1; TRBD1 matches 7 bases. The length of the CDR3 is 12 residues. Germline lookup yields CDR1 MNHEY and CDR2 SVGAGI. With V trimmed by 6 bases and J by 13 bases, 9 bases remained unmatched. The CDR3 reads CASSDRTGDQFF. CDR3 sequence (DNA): TGTGCCAGCAGCGATAGGACAGGTGATCAGTTCTTC.

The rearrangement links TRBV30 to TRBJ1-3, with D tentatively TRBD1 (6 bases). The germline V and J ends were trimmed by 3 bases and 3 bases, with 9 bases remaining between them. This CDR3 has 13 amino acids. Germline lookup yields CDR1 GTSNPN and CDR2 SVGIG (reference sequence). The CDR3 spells CAWSRGYGNTIYF. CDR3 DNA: TGTGCCTGGAGCAGGGGTTATGGAAACACCATATATTTT.

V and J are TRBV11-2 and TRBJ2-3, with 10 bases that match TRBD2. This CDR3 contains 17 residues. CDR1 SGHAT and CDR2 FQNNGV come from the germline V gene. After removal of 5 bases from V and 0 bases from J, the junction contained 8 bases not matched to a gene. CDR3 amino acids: CASSPGLAVFSTDTQYF. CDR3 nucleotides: TGTGCCAGCAGCCCAGGACTAGCGGTATTTAGCACAGATACGCAGTATTTT.

The CDR3 region has the DNA TGCAGCGTCCACCTCGGACAGGTCGAGGACAATGAGCAGTTCTTC. Its protein is CSVHLGQVEDNEQFF. The chain is built from TRBV29-1 and TRBJ2-1, with 7 bases lining up with TRBD1. V shed 6 bases, J shed 5 bases, and the junction held 13 bases outside the gene matches. The length of the CDR3 is 15 residues. In germline, CDR1 is SQVTM, CDR2 ANQGSEA.

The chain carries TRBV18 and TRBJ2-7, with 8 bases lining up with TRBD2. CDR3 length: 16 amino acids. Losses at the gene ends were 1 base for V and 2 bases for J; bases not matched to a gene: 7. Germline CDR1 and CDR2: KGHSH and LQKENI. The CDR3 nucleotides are TGTGCCAGCTCACCACTCTCGGGCGGGGGGACCTACGAGCAGTACTTC. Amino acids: CASSPLSGGGTYEQYF.

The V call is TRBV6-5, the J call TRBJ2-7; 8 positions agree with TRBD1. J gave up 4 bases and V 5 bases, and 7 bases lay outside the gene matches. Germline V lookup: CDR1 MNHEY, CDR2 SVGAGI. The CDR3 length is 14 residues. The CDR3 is CASSKTGTGYEQYV. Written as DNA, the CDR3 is TGTGCCAGCAGTAAAACCGGGACAGGATACGAGCAGTACGTC.

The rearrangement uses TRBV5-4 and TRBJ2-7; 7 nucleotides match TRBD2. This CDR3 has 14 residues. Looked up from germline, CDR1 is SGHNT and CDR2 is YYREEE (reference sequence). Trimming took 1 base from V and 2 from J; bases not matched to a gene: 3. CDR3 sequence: CASSLYAGAYEQYF. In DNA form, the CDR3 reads TGTGCCAGCAGCTTGTACGCGGGAGCCTACGAGCAGTACTTC.

The CDR3 region has the DNA TGTGCCAGCAGCTTAGTGAGGACAGGGGGCACTGAAGCTTTCTTT. This gives the protein CASSLVRTGGTEAFF. The V call is TRBV11-1, the J call TRBJ1-1; 10 nucleotides line up with TRBD1. The CDR3 totals 15 residues. Trimming removed 1 base from V and 4 bases from J; junction bases left unmatched: 3. The V gene's germline CDR1 is SGHAT and CDR2 FQDESV (reference sequence).

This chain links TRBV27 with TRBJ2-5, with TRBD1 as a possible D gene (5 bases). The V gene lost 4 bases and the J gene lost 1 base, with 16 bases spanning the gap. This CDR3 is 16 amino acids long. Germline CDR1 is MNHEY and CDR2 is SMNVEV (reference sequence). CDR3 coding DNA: TGTGCCAGCAGTTCCAAGGATCAGGGCCCCCAAGAGACCCAGTACTTC. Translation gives CASSSKDQGPQETQYF.

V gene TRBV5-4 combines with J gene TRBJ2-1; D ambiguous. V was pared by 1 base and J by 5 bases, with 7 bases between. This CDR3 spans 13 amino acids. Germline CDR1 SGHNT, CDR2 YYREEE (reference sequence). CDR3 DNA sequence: TGTGCCAGCAGCTTGTGGCAGGACAATGAGCAGTTCTTC. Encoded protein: CASSLWQDNEQFF.

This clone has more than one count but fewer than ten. The CDR3 DNA reads as TGTGCCAGCAGTCAGGGACATAGGAATGAGCAGTTCTTC. Encoded protein: CASSQGHRNEQFF. V usage is TRBV6-5 and J usage is TRBJ2-1; D is perhaps TRBD1 (6 bases). V was shortened by 5 bases and J by 7 bases, with 12 bases between the two germline ends. This CDR3 spans 13 amino acids. CDR1 is MNHEY and CDR2 is SVGAGI in the germline V gene.

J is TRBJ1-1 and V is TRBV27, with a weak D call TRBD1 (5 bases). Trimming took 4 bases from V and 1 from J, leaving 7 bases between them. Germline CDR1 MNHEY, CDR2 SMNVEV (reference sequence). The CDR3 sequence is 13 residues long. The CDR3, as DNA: TGTGCCAGCAGTTATACAGGGAACACTGAAGCTTTCTTT. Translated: CASSYTGNTEAFF.

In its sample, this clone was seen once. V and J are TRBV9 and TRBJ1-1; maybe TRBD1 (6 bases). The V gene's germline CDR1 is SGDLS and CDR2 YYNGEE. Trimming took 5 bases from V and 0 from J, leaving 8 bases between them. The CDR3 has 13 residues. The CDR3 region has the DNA TGTGCCAGCAGAGGACAGCTGAACACTGAAGCTTTCTTT. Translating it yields CASRGQLNTEAFF.

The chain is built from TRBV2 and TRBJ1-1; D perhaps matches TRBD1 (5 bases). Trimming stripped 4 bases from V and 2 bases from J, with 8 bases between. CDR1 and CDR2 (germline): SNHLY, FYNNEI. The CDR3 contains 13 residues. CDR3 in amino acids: CASSADSNTEAFF. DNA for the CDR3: TGTGCCAGCAGTGCTGACAGTAACACTGAAGCTTTCTTT.

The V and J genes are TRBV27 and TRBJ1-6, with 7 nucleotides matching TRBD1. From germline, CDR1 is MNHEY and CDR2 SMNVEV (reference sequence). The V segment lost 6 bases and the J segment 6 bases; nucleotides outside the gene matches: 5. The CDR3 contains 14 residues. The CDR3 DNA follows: TGTGCCAGCAGCCCCGGGACAGCTAATTCACCCCTCCACTTT. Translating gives CASSPGTANSPLHF.

The chain's CDR3 is CASSFEGGPANEQFF. In nucleotides, the CDR3 is TGTGCCAGCAGCTTTGAGGGAGGGCCCGCTAATGAGCAGTTCTTC. The chain combines TRBV7-9 with TRBJ2-1, with 7 bases matching TRBD2. The V and J ends lost 3 bases and 7 bases, in that order; junction bases with no gene match: 9. Germline V CDR1 and CDR2: SEHNR, FQNEAQ (reference sequence). The CDR3 contains 15 residues.

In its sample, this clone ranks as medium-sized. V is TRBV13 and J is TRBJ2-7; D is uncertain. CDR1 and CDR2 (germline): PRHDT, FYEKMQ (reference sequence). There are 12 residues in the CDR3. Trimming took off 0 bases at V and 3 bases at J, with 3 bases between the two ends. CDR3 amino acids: CASSLGHYEQYF. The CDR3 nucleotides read TGTGCCAGCAGCTTAGGCCACTACGAGCAGTACTTC.

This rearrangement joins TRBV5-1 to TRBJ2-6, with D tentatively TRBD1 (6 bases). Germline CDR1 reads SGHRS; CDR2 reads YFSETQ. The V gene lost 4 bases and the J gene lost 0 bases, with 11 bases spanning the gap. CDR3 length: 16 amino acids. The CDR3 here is CASSPRGSSGANVLTF. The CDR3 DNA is TGCGCCAGCAGCCCCAGGGGCAGCTCTGGGGCCAACGTCCTGACTTTC.

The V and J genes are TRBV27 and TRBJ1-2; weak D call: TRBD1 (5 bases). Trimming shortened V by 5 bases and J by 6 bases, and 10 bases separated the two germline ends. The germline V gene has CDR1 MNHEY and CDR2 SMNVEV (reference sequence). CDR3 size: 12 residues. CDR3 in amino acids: CASSNGGDGYTF. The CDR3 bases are TGTGCCAGCAGTAACGGAGGGGATGGCTACACCTTC.

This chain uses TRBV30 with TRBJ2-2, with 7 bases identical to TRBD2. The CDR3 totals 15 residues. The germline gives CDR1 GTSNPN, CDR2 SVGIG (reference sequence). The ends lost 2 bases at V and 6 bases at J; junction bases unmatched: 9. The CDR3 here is CAWSMSGVHPGELFF. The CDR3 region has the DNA TGTGCCTGGAGTATGAGCGGGGTACACCCCGGGGAGCTGTTTTTT.

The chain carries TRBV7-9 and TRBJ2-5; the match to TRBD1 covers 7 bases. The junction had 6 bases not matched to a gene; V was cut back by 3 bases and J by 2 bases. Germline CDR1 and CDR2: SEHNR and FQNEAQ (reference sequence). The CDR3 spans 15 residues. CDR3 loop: CASSLMDRRQETQYF. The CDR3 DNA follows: TGTGCCAGCAGCTTGATGGACAGGCGGCAAGAGACCCAGTACTTC.

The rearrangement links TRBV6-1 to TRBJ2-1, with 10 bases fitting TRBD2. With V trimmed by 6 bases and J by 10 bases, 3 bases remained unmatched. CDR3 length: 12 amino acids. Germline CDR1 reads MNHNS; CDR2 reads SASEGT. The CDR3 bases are TGTGCCAGCAGACCGACTAGCGGGGAGCAGTTCTTC. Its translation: CASRPTSGEQFF.

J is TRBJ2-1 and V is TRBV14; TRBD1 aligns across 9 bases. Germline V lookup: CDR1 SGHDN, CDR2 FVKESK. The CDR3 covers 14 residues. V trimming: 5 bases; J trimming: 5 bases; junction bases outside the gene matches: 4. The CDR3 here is CASSAGTGNNEQFF. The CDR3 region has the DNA TGTGCCAGCAGCGCCGGGACAGGGAACAATGAGCAGTTCTTC.

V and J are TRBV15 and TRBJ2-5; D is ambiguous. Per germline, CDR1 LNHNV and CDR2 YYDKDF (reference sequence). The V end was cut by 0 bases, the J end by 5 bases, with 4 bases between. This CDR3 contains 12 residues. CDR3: CATSRDAETQYF. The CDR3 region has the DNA TGTGCCACCAGCAGAGATGCGGAGACCCAGTACTTC.

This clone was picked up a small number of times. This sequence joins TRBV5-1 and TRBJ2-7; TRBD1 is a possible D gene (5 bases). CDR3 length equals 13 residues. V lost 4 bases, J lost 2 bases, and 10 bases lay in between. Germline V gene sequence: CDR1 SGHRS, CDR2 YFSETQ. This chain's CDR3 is CASSATGTYEQYF. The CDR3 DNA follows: TGCGCCAGCAGCGCCACAGGAACCTACGAGCAGTACTTC.

For the CDR3, the DNA is TGTGCCAGCAGTGAAGGGCAGGGGGCATCCTACGAGCAGTACGTC. Translating it yields CASSEGQGASYEQYV. The rearrangement links TRBV6-1 to TRBJ2-7; 8 positions agree with TRBD1. This CDR3 has 15 residues. Germline CDR1 is MNHNS and CDR2 is SASEGT. With 1 base clipped from V and 1 base from J, the junction kept 3 bases outside the gene matches.